This TCR beta chain is drawn from a study of cytomegalovirus exposure and HLA in healthy donors. The study, taken as a whole, reports: Relative to the approximately 670-donor mean, N-insertions were reportedly fewer in an Asian-associated ancestry cluster in a later analysis. As was reported, the HLA-A and HLA-B alleles of most subjects were accurately predicted from TCR beta sequences. Later on, a genetic analysis was performed. It linked a missense variant in DCLRE1C with V- and J-gene trimming of TCR beta. Upon later analysis, TCR association rates were observed to vary by HLA locus, being highest for DRB1 and lowest for HLA-C.

To note about this clone: The antigen remains undetermined.

The PCR employed 60 Vbeta primers together with 13 Jbeta primers. Measured with immunoSEQ multiplex PCR; TCRdb has only the in-frame clones, and not every one. The repertoire holds about 100,000 clones, with 76% as singletons. Germline V gives CDR1 SGHDN, CDR2 FVKESK. V was cut by 2 bases and J by 9 bases, with 14 bases left in between. The length of the CDR3 is 15 residues. The TCR originated in a man aged 18 to 30 in good health and CMV-seronegative. Material: PBMCs. This chain joins TRBV14 and TRBJ1-6; D is unclear. The CDR3 here is CASSQMGLASSPLHF. DNA of the CDR3: TGTGCCAGCAGCCAAATGGGCCTAGCGAGTTCACCCCTCCACTTT.